This TCR beta chain was sequenced for a study of cytomegalovirus exposure and HLA in healthy donors. The primer mix had 60 Vbeta and 13 Jbeta primers. Produced via immunoSEQ multiplex PCR; TCRdb's table is partial and in-frame only. The sample holds some 110,000 clones, approximately 75% seen once. The V end was cut by 8 bases, the J end by 8 bases, with 22 bases between. Germline CDR1 and CDR2: MNHNS and SASEGT. The CDR3 extends over 14 amino acids. The sequenced sample was PBMCs. V and J are TRBV6-1 and TRBJ2-7, with D possibly TRBD2 on 5 matching bases. The sequence was collected from a man aged 50 to 60 in good health and CMV-seropositive. The CDR3 nucleotides are TGTGCCAGCGCCCACGCAGGACTTTCTTCCCAGCAGTACTTC. This encodes CASAHAGLSSQQYF.